This T cell receptor beta chain derives from a study of blood T cell repertoires in COVID-19. Study at large: From the United States, Italy and Spain came samples of acute and convalescent COVID-19. PBMCs, B-cell-depleted T cells, or T cells provided the cDNA or gDNA that made up the material.

The CDR3 spans 15 residues. The germline V gene has CDR1 MNHEY and CDR2 SVGAGI. V dropped 3 bases and J dropped 7; count of bases not matched to a gene: 6. As originally analysed: The authors estimated nucleated cell counts from reference gene primer amplification. Here immunoSEQ multiplex PCR was the method, and the copy in TCRdb shows in-frame clones only, minus some. V and J calls and clone size follow that table, whereas D and trimming were derived from the DNA. The table lists roughly 250,000 clones, just under 85% of them singletons. What was sequenced was peripheral blood. The sequence derives from a woman over 75 with acute or convalescent COVID-19. The rearrangement joins TRBV6-5 to TRBJ1-6; TRBD1 matches 7 bases. CDR3 nucleotide sequence: TGTGCCAGCAGTTATGAGGGGGCGAGGAATTCACCCCTCCACTTT. Residues: CASSYEGARNSPLHF.